Sequencing of this TCR beta chain was carried out in a study of CD8+CD57+ T cells in acquired aplastic anemia. Study-wide points: Fewer than 35 CD8+ CDR3 sequences occurred in both the patients and the controls.

Genomic DNA, serving as template, underwent TCR beta VDJ and CDR3 profiling. TCRdb reprocessed the reads with MiXCR, giving one entry per CDR3 protein. The sample holds over 150,000 distinct CDR3 sequences, 40% to 65% seen once. This clonotype has more than one count but fewer than ten. Antigen: not known. The patients chosen for sequencing had shown expansion of CD8+CD57+ cells (detected by flow cytometry). With 8 bases clipped from V and 0 bases from J, the junction kept 5 bases outside the gene matches. Germline lookup yields CDR1 MNHEY and CDR2 SMNVEV (reference sequence). This CDR3 has 15 residues.

The chain couples TRBV27 to TRBJ2-3; TRBD1 matches 10 bases. Sequencing used sorted CD4+, CD8+, or CD8+CD57+ T cells (not recorded which) from PBMCs. The sequence came from a human donor with aplastic anemia. DNA of the CDR3: TGTGCCAGCGCGGACAGGGGGGCCAGCACAGATACGCAGTATTTT. Amino acid sequence: CASADRGASTDTQYF.